This record looks at one T cell receptor beta chain sequence and its context. All donors were healthy, and all were Caucasian. This sample was included in a study of identical twins. TCRdb processed the 5' RACE reads anew with MiXCR; each CDR3 protein has one entry. The sample has 200,000 to 250,000 distinct CDR3 sequences; 7.5% are singletons. This sample also belongs to another study, concerning yellow fever vaccine responses in identical twins.

The sequencing sample was made of memory (CD45RO+) T cells sorted from blood. The TCR originated in a woman aged 18-35 years in good health.

The CDR3 DNA follows: TGTGCCAGCAGTACGCGGGGGCGTAATGAAAAACTGTTTTTT. This gives the protein CASSTRGRNEKLFF. The chain couples TRBV27 to TRBJ1-4; a possible D gene is TRBD1 (6 bases). This CDR3 is 14 amino acids long. V was cut by 5 bases and J by 4 bases, with 11 bases left in between. CDR1 and CDR2 from the germline V gene are MNHEY and SMNVEV (reference sequence).